This T cell receptor (beta chain) was retrieved from a study of T-cell reconstitution after alpha-beta-depleted transplantation in children. Many counts were recorded for this clonotype. Preparation of the TCRbeta library used unique molecular identifiers. MiXCR, run by TCRdb on the PCR reads, gives a single entry per CDR3 protein. The sample has about 300,000 distinct CDR3 sequences; around 10% are singletons. This CDR3 region has 15 residues. With 5 bases clipped from V and 1 base from J, the junction kept 8 bases outside the gene matches. Germline CDR1 and CDR2: DFQATT and SNEGSKA (reference sequence).

The chain uses TRBV20-1 and TRBJ2-7; 10 positions agree with TRBD1. Specimen: PBMCs, collected before TCRalphabeta/CD19-depleted stem cell transplant. This clonotype originated in a boy under two years old with acute myeloid leukemia, due to receive a stem cell transplant. This chain's CDR3 is CSAPPGQGYSYEQYF. The CDR3 DNA sequence: TGCAGTGCTCCCCCGGGACAGGGGTATTCCTACGAGCAGTACTTC.